The clone carrying this T cell receptor (beta chain) was detected ten times or more. TCRdb analysed the 5' RACE reads with MiXCR anew, one entry per CDR3 protein. The data hold 30,000 to 35,000 distinct CDR3 sequences, with more than 7.5% observed a single time. The data were obtained in a study of chronic HIV infection and antiretroviral therapy. Sequencing input: peripheral blood. The TCR was taken from an adult who had HIV and had not received antiretroviral therapy, or was an uninfected healthy control (not recorded which).

CDR3 in amino acids: CASRGQGDHNEQFF. CDR3 bases: TGTGCCAGCAGGGGACAGGGGGACCACAATGAGCAGTTCTTC. V gene TRBV21-1 combines with J gene TRBJ2-1; TRBD1, the D gene given by the table, was not confirmed from the DNA. TRBV21-1 is a recognized pseudogene. There are 14 residues in the CDR3.